These 2 T cell receptor beta chains were all obtained from the same sample, sequenced in a study of cytomegalovirus exposure and HLA in healthy donors. PCR was performed using 60 Vbeta and 13 Jbeta primers. Assay: immunoSEQ multiplex PCR; the TCRdb copy retains only in-frame clones and omits some. The data contain 110,000 to 150,000 clones, around four fifths of them singletons. The sequenced sample consisted of PBMCs. The receptors stem from a female donor in good health and CMV-seronegative.

The genes are TRBV6-1 and TRBJ2-1; D unclear. CDR3 length: 15 residues. Germline V gives CDR1 MNHNS, CDR2 SASEGT. Trimming cost V 9 bases and J 0 bases, with 15 bases left between them. This CDR3 reads CASQTIRSSYNEQFF. CDR3 coding DNA: TGTGCCAGTCAAACAATCCGGAGCTCCTACAATGAGCAGTTCTTC.

J is TRBJ2-1 and V is TRBV6-4; TRBD2 matches at 9 bases. V was pared by 9 bases and J by 8 bases, with 14 bases of the junction left unmatched. Germline CDR1 and CDR2: MRHNA and SNTAGT. This CDR3 region has 15 residues. CDR3 residues: CASWGASGLAHEQFF. In nucleotides, the CDR3 is TGTGCCAGTTGGGGGGCGTCGGGACTAGCTCATGAGCAGTTCTTC.